Described below is a single T cell receptor (beta chain) sequence and its context. Its antigen is unknown. This sample was taken from a study of T cell responses to AZD1222 COVID-19 vaccine. Overall study findings and caveats: The donor group comprised mostly white British people and more females; the analysis possibly underestimated clonal diversity.

Measured with immunoSEQ multiplex PCR; TCRdb has only the in-frame clones, and not every one. The sample includes about 130,000 clones, about 87% of them seen just once. V lost 7 bases, J lost 2 bases, and 10 bases stayed unmatched. Looked up from germline, CDR1 is MNHEY and CDR2 is SMNVEV (reference sequence). The CDR3 is 15 amino acids. The sequencing used peripheral blood, collected on day 0 of AZD1222 vaccination. The chain links TRBV27 to TRBJ2-7; 8 nucleotides align to TRBD2. This clonotype was obtained from an adult in good health. The CDR3 DNA follows: TGTGCCAGCAAACCGGGGGGGACCATCCCCTACGAGCAGTACTTC. Protein sequence: CASKPGGTIPYEQYF.